This T cell receptor (beta chain) was documented in a study of T cell clonality in common variable immunodeficiency. Overall study findings and caveats: Reportedly, TCR beta sequences from common variable immunodeficiency showed fewer deletions and N-nucleotide insertions.

This CDR3 contains 13 residues. CDR1 LNHDA and CDR2 SQIVND come from the germline V gene (reference sequence). The trim removed 8 bases at V and 5 bases at J, leaving 5 bases unmatched. This clone was seen repeatedly, ten times or more. Its antigen is not known. The read comes to an end 3 residues before the CDR3 does, leaving the germline J gene to fill in the end. The data were produced by immunoSEQ multiplex PCR, yet TCRdb's version contains in-frame clones alone and is incomplete. Recorded here are under 45,000 clones, none singletons. This receptor was obtained from a person between 18 and 75 years old in good health. Sample: peripheral blood mononuclear cells. This chain uses TRBV19 with TRBJ1-5, with 8 positions matching TRBD1. The sequenced CDR3 bases are TGTGCCAGTCGTGGACAGGGCTATCAGCCC. Translated: CASRGQGYQP. The entire CDR3 sequence reads CASRGQGYQPQHF.